This T cell receptor beta chain was identified in a study of blood T cell repertoires in COVID-19. Study as a whole: Some COVID-19 samples were acute and others convalescent; all came from the United States, Italy and Spain.

Original methodology: Reference gene primers were amplified, and this amplification served to estimate nucleated cell counts. Profiled with immunoSEQ multiplex PCR; TCRdb holds only in-frame clones, not every one. V and J calls and clone size are those listed in that table; D and trimming were worked out from the DNA. The data show about 64,000 clones, with more than 75% seen just once and 9.5% to 13% held by the top ten. Those who participated ranged in age from about 18 to 89 years and resided in 20 to 30 US areas. The TCR originated in a woman aged 35 to 49 who had recovered from COVID-19. The specimen was PBMCs or T cells enriched from blood (not recorded which).

The DNA of the CDR3 is TGTGCCAGCAGCAAGCACGGTGCTCCTAACTATGGCTACACCTTC. Translating gives CASSKHGAPNYGYTF. The V call is TRBV7-6, the J call TRBJ1-2; D not resolved. The CDR3 sequence is 15 residues long. CDR1 is SGHVS and CDR2 is FNYEAQ in the germline V gene. Trimming stripped 5 bases from V and 0 bases from J, with 13 bases between.